This passage covers 24 T cell receptor beta chains from one sample sequenced in a study of CD8+ T cells in alopecia areata. cDNA prepared by RNA extraction and subsequent reverse transcription served as the template for sequencing. The method was immunoSEQ multiplex PCR; TCRdb's version includes in-frame clones alone and lacks a portion of them. The specimen gives some 1,000 clones without singletons; the ten biggest hold roughly 7.2%. Time point here: mouse skin at time of skin grafting. The material was skin, obtained at week 0. These receptors were obtained from a C3H/HeJ mouse with alopecia areata. The mice in this strain carry MHC haplotype H2-k.

This clone came up many times. Gene names follow the mouse nomenclature. The CDR3 end is not reached by the read, which stops 4 residues before it; the germline J gene fills it in. The genes are TRBV29 and TRBJ2-5; 7 nucleotides agree with TRBD1. CDR3 size: 15 residues. Per germline, CDR1 MSHET and CDR2 SYDVDS. The V segment lost 5 bases and the J segment 2 bases; nucleotides outside the gene matches: 7. The CDR3 DNA, read in part, is TGTGCTAGCAGTGCGCTCCGGGACAGCCAAGAC. It translates to CASSALRDSQD. The complete CDR3 protein is CASSALRDSQDTQYF.

This clone was counted many times. At one end, the junction sequence differs from germline, possibly due to a read error. Mouse gene names apply. Read data end 3 residues before the CDR3 end; the end is taken from the germline J gene. This chain joins TRBV13-1 and TRBJ1-6; D possibly corresponds to TRBD1 (6 bases). TRBJ1-6 is identified as an open reading frame with a role that is uncertain. The CDR3 length is 15 residues. CDR1 is NSHNY, CDR2 SYGAGN, per germline. CDR3 DNA, as far as it was read: TGTGCCGGCAGTGAGGAGGGGGCCTATAATTCGCCC. Protein sequence: CAGSEEGAYNSP. The whole CDR3 protein reads CAGSEEGAYNSPLYF.

This clone has at least ten counts. The genes and germline here are from mouse. Sequencing ends 4 residues short of the CDR3 end; the germline J gene provides the rest. The gene calls are TRBV29 and TRBJ1-2, with TRBD1 as a possible D gene (5 bases). The CDR3 sequence is 12 residues long. Trimming took off 5 bases at V and 3 bases at J, with 7 bases between the two ends. CDR1 and CDR2 from the germline V gene are MSHET and SYDVDS. The sequenced part of the CDR3 DNA is TGTGCTAGCAGTCAGGGAGACTCC. Translation gives CASSQGDS. The entire CDR3 protein is CASSQGDSDYTF.

This clone is medium-sized within its sample. Each gene name is a mouse one. The sequenced fragment ends 4 residues before the CDR3 boundary, so the rest is inferred from the germline J gene. This chain links TRBV5 with TRBJ1-2; TRBD1 matches 7 bases. Germline values: CDR1 LGHNA, CDR2 YNLKQL (reference sequence). The CDR3 is 14 amino acids. V dropped 2 bases and J dropped 3; count of bases not matched to a gene: 3. The CDR3 sequence is CASSQKTGDSDYTF. The part of the CDR3 DNA that was read is TGTGCCAGCAGCCAAAAAACAGGGGACTCC.

This clone qualifies as medium-sized. Mouse germline and gene names are used. The read ends 4 residues early relative to the CDR3; the germline J gene fills the gap. The chain employs TRBV17 and TRBJ1-2, with D unresolved. With 3 bases removed from V and 0 bases from J, the gap between germline ends came to 11 bases. This CDR3 contains 15 residues. Germline CDR1 and CDR2: MNHDT and YYDKIL. The covered CDR3 bases are TGTGCTAGCAGTAGCAGACACCTTGCAAACTCC. This encodes CASSSRHLANS. The complete CDR3 sequence is CASSSRHLANSDYTF.

This clone is labeled large (0.1 to 1%). Mouse gene names apply. Partial CDR3 DNA: TGTGCCAGCAGTCTGTCTTGGGACAGGGGCTATGCT. Translating gives CASSLSWDRGYA. The full CDR3 is CASSLSWDRGYAEQFF. The chain is built from TRBV26 and TRBJ2-1, with 10 bases that match TRBD1. The CDR3 end lies 4 residues beyond the end of the read and is filled in from the germline J gene. Germline CDR1 is KGHPV and CDR2 is FQNQEV (reference sequence). The ends lost 0 bases at V and 3 bases at J; junction bases unmatched: 2. The CDR3 has 16 residues.

Judged by abundance, this clone is medium-sized. Gene names refer to mouse genes. The missing CDR3 end, 4 residues past where the read stops, is filled in from the germline J gene. The rearrangement uses TRBV31 and TRBJ2-2, with no clear D. CDR3 size: 10 residues. The V gene's germline CDR1 is GKSSPN and CDR2 SITVG. CDR3 sequence: CAWSHGQLYF. The part of the CDR3 DNA that was read is TGTGCCTGGAGTCACGGG.

This clone is medium-sized within its sample. Gene names are the mouse ones. Sequencing ends 4 residues short of the CDR3 end; the germline J gene provides the rest. The rearrangement joins TRBV13-1 to TRBJ1-1; 11 bases fit TRBD1. CDR1 and CDR2 (germline): NSHNY, SYGAGN. The CDR3 has 13 residues. The CDR3 bases that were read are TGTGCCAGCAGTGCGGGACAGGGGGCA. Protein sequence: CASSAGQGA. The CDR3 reads in full as CASSAGQGAEVFF.

By share, this clone counts as medium-sized. Each gene name is a mouse one. CDR3: CASSPRDWGSAETLYF. The CDR3 DNA, read in part, is TGTGCCAGCAGCCCCCGGGACTGGGGTAGTGCAGAA. V is TRBV5 and J is TRBJ2-3, with 10 bases identical to TRBD2. The read terminates 4 residues before the CDR3 end, so the remaining end is supplied by the germline J gene. This CDR3 is built from 16 residues. J was trimmed by 0 bases and V by 4 bases; bases with no gene match: 4. From germline, CDR1 is LGHNA and CDR2 YNLKQL (reference sequence).

In its sample, this clone ranks as medium-sized. The genes are named according to mouse. The covered CDR3 bases are TGTGCTAGCAGTTTAGAGGGGTAT. This codes for CASSLEGY. Given in full, the CDR3 is CASSLEGYEQYF. The chain joins TRBV29 to TRBJ2-7, with D possibly TRBD1 on 5 matching bases. The CDR3 end falls 4 residues outside the read, so it is completed with the germline J gene. CDR3 length equals 12 residues. Germline V gene lookup returns CDR1 MSHET and CDR2 SYDVDS.

Judged by abundance, this clone is medium-sized. Gene names are the mouse ones. The CDR3 end falls 4 residues outside the read, so it is completed with the germline J gene. The chain combines TRBV13-1 with TRBJ2-7, with TRBD1 identical over 7 bases. In germline, CDR1 is NSHNY, CDR2 SYGAGN. This CDR3 contains 13 residues. CDR3 residues: CASSEQGKDEQYF. Partial CDR3 DNA: TGTGCCAGCAGTGAACAGGGGAAGGAT.

This clone is labeled as medium-sized (0.01 to 0.1%). Genes and germline come from the mouse. The sequenced fragment ends 4 residues before the CDR3 boundary, so the rest is inferred from the germline J gene. The V call is TRBV29, the J call TRBJ2-3; 8 bases are a match to TRBD1. The CDR3 has 14 amino acids. Looked up from germline, CDR1 is MSHET and CDR2 is SYDVDS. Trimming took 3 bases from V and 2 from J; bases not matched to a gene: 1. The sequenced CDR3 bases are TGTGCTAGCAGTTTCAGGGGGCTTGCAGAA. As protein: CASSFRGLAE. The CDR3 in its entirety is CASSFRGLAETLYF.

About this clone: Genes here carry mouse names. The CDR3 goes on 4 residues after the read ends, and that part is filled in from the germline J gene. This CDR3 is also generated by other DNA sequences in the sample. The rearrangement links TRBV13-2 to TRBJ2-7; 9 positions match TRBD2. The trim removed 2 bases at V and 0 bases at J, leaving 0 bases unmatched. Germline V gives CDR1 NNHNN, CDR2 SYGAGS (reference sequence). The CDR3 is 14 residues long. CDR3 DNA, as far as it was read: TGTGCCAGCGGTGACTGGGGGGGCTCCTAT. Protein: CASGDWGGSY. The entire CDR3 sequence reads CASGDWGGSYEQYF.

This clone is judged medium-sized. The genes are named according to mouse. Read coverage stops 4 residues before the CDR3 terminus; the germline J gene supplies the remainder. The V call is TRBV13-2, the J call TRBJ2-1, with TRBD2 matching over 11 bases. The CDR3 runs 16 residues. The germline V gene has CDR1 NNHNN and CDR2 SYGAGS (reference sequence). V trimming: 5 bases; J trimming: 0 bases; junction bases outside the gene matches: 4. The covered CDR3 bases are TGTGCCAGCGGACGGACTGGGGGGCCTAACTATGCT. Protein: CASGRTGGPNYA. The complete CDR3 sequence is CASGRTGGPNYAEQFF.

This clone is medium-sized within its sample. The listed genes are named as in mouse. The missing CDR3 end, 4 residues past where the read stops, is filled in from the germline J gene. The rearrangement links TRBV13-2 to TRBJ2-2; 10 nucleotides align to TRBD1. V shed 3 bases and J 2 bases; nucleotides not matched to a gene: 1. Germline assignment: CDR1 NNHNN and CDR2 SYGAGS (reference sequence). CDR3 length equals 15 residues. The CDR3 loop reads CASGGQGANTGQLYF. The covered CDR3 bases are TGTGCCAGCGGTGGACAGGGGGCGAACACCGGG.

This clone was detected many times. Here the gene names and germline are mouse. The observed sequence ends 4 residues before the CDR3 terminus, with the missing tail filled in from the germline J gene. The genes are TRBV13-3 and TRBJ2-1; 7 bases align to TRBD2. Germline-derived CDR1 and CDR2 are NNHDY and SYVADS. The CDR3 runs to 15 residues. Germline trimming cut 3 bases from V and 0 bases from J; bases unmatched to any gene: 3. CDR3 bases read: TGTGCCAGCAGTGCGGACTGGCATAACTATGCT. Encoded protein: CASSADWHNYA. The full-length CDR3 reads as CASSADWHNYAEQFF.

This clone has ten or more counts. Germline and genes: mouse. The identical CDR3 is also encoded by other nucleotide sequences in the sample. CDR3 sequence reads: CASGDWGGSYEQYF. The DNA read from the CDR3 is TGTGCCAGCGGGGACTGGGGGGGCTCCTAT. V and J are TRBV13-2 and TRBJ2-7; 12 nucleotides match TRBD2. With the read ending 4 residues before the CDR3 end, the germline J gene is used to fill in that end. Germline CDR1 and CDR2: NNHNN and SYGAGS (reference sequence). With 5 bases clipped from V and 0 bases from J, the junction kept 0 bases outside the gene matches. This CDR3 is 14 amino acids long.

Details on this clone: The gene symbols are mouse symbols. The CDR3 extends 4 residues past the end of the read, so its final part is completed from the germline J gene. The chain recombines TRBV13-2 with TRBJ2-5; 8 nucleotides line up with TRBD2. With V trimmed by 1 base and J by 0 bases, 1 base remained unmatched. The CDR3 sequence is 15 residues long. The germline V gene has CDR1 NNHNN and CDR2 SYGAGS (reference sequence). CDR3 in amino acids: CASGDNWGNQDTQYF. The CDR3 DNA, read in part, is TGTGCCAGCGGTGATAACTGGGGGAACCAAGAC.

This clone is deemed medium-sized. Genes and germline come from the mouse. Read sequence stops 3 residues before the CDR3 end, and the germline J gene provides the missing end. This chain uses TRBV29 with TRBJ1-6, with D possibly matching TRBD1 (6 bases). TRBJ1-6 is marked as an open reading frame, function uncertain. CDR1 and CDR2 (germline): MSHET, SYDVDS. Trimming took off 4 bases at V and 5 bases at J, with 9 bases between the two ends. The CDR3 loop spans 14 amino acids. This chain's CDR3 is CASSSTGNNSPLYF. The sequenced CDR3 bases are TGTGCTAGCAGTTCTACAGGGAATAATTCGCCC.

Relative to its sample, this clone is large. Here the gene names and germline are mouse. Incomplete CDR3 DNA: TGTGCCAGCAGTGGAGACTGGGGGAGTGCAGAA. It codes for CASSGDWGSAE. The full-length CDR3 reads as CASSGDWGSAETLYF. This rearrangement joins TRBV13-1 to TRBJ2-3; 9 bases are a match to TRBD2. From the germline J gene comes the end of the CDR3, since the read stops 4 residues before it. CDR3 length equals 15 residues. The trim removed 3 bases at V and 0 bases at J, leaving 2 bases unmatched. CDR1 and CDR2 from the germline V gene are NSHNY and SYGAGN.

This clone was counted ten times or more. Gene names are mouse gene names. Read data end 4 residues before the CDR3 end; the end is taken from the germline J gene. The genes are TRBV31 and TRBJ2-7, with 11 bases that match TRBD1. The CDR3 covers 13 residues. CDR1 and CDR2 from the germline V gene are GKSSPN and SITVG. The DNA read from the CDR3 is TGTGCCTGGAGTCCGGGACAGGGGGAT. This translates into CAWSPGQGD. The whole CDR3 sequence is CAWSPGQGDEQYF.

This clone qualifies as medium-sized. The gene names here belong to mouse. Read data end 4 residues before the CDR3 end; the end is taken from the germline J gene. This chain joins TRBV13-1 and TRBJ2-1; 14 positions agree with TRBD2. The CDR3 sequence is 17 residues long. Looked up from germline, CDR1 is NSHNY and CDR2 is SYGAGN. The part of the CDR3 DNA that was read is TGTGCCAGCAGTGATTGGGACTGGGGGGGCGCGGGAGCT. Translating it yields CASSDWDWGGAGA. The CDR3 as a whole reads CASSDWDWGGAGAEQFF.

Judged by abundance, this clone is medium-sized (0.01 to 0.1%). Genes here carry mouse names. The missing CDR3 end, 4 residues past where the read stops, is filled in from the germline J gene. The V call is TRBV1, the J call TRBJ2-4, with 7 bases that match TRBD2. Germline V gene sequence: CDR1 NSQYPW, CDR2 LRSPGD (reference sequence). The junction had 0 bases not matched to a gene; V was cut back by 0 bases and J by 0 bases. The length of the CDR3 is 15 residues. The CDR3 region is CTCSADWGSQNTLYF. CDR3 DNA, as far as it was read: TGCACCTGCAGTGCAGACTGGGGGAGTCAAAAC. Variable domain in full (rest from reference TRBV1 and TRBJ2-4): VTLLEQNPRWRLVPRGQAVNLRCILKNSQYPWMSWYQQDLQKQLQWLFTLRSPGDKEVKSLPGADYLATRVTDTELRLQVANMSQGRTLYCTCSADWGSQNTLYFGAGTRLSVL.

Points on this clone: Each gene name is a mouse one. The read ends 4 residues before the CDR3 terminus; that terminus is restored from the germline J gene. V usage is TRBV30 and J usage is TRBJ2-3; TRBD1 agrees at 8 bases. CDR1 and CDR2 (germline): SQVVS, ANEGSEA. Trimming took 2 bases from V and 1 from J; bases not matched to a gene: 2. This CDR3 contains 14 residues. CDR3 DNA, as far as it was read: TGTAGTTCTAGACCAGGGGGCGGTGCAGAA. As protein: CSSRPGGGAE. In full, the CDR3 is CSSRPGGGAETLYF.